This T cell receptor (beta chain) emerged from a study of brain T cells in children with intractable seizures. Sequencing was limited to surgery cases with top T cell transcript signatures in brain tissue. Patients received at least one anti-epileptic drug before surgery. The CDR3 sequence is 14 residues long. CDR1 MGHRA and CDR2 YSYEKL come from the germline V gene. V was clipped by 1 base and J by 4 bases, with 10 bases between them. Using immunoSEQ multiplex PCR, the repertoire was profiled, and TCRdb retains in-frame clones only, with some absent. The repertoire holds about 64,000 clones, more than 95% seen once, with roughly 0.38% in the top ten.

The chain carries TRBV4-1 and TRBJ1-2, with a possible D match to TRBD1 (5 bases). This sequence originates from a boy in the first two years of life with focal cortical dysplasia and intractable seizures. The specimen comprised peripheral blood, sampled at surgery. CDR3 protein: CASSQVGGGYGYTF. Here the CDR3 DNA reads TGCGCCAGCAGCCAAGTTGGGGGTGGCTATGGCTACACCTTC.